The 9 T cell receptor beta chains in this list originate from one sample, sequenced in a study of T cell clonotyping in hematopoietic cell transplantation (dated by TCRdb to the early 2020s). The meaning of the sample's time point label: 180 days after allo-HCT. Libraries were prepared through the immunoSEQ multiplex PCR assay. Sourced from immuneACCESS, this table was stored by TCRdb with only in-frame sequences that have V and J called. A share of the clones is absent; for the studies checked, an unresolved V gene accounts for under half, and the remainder has no known explanation. This sample comprises 2,500 to 3,000 clones, 83% of them detected only once. The ten biggest clones cover around 28% of the sample. This sample comprised PBMCs, obtained 180 days after allogeneic stem cell transplant. These TCRs come from a female patient in her thirties or forties who had an allogeneic stem cell transplant from a related donor, so T cells may come from the graft donor. Some clones in this sample may be carry-over from other donors' samples.

By sample share, this clone is hyperexpanded. The chain carries TRBV25-1 and TRBJ2-3; 9 nucleotides match TRBD1. This CDR3 spans 12 amino acids. V was pared by 8 bases and J by 5 bases, with 2 bases of the junction left unmatched. Germline CDR1 MGHDK, CDR2 SYGVNS. The CDR3 sequence: CASGQGRDTQYF. CDR3 nucleotide sequence: TGTGCCAGCGGACAGGGGAGAGATACGCAGTATTTT.

The rearrangement joins TRBV5-5 to TRBJ1-3, with D possibly TRBD1 on 5 matching bases. Per the germline V gene, CDR1 is SGHKS and CDR2 is YYEKEE (reference sequence). Trimming took off 2 bases at V and 0 bases at J, with 6 bases between the two ends. The CDR3 sequence is 14 residues long. The DNA for the CDR3 is TGTGCCAGCAGCTTAGGGACCTCTGGAAACACCATATATTTT. This sequence encodes CASSLGTSGNTIYF.

The chain couples TRBV6-5 to TRBJ2-7; D possibly uses TRBD1 or TRBD2 (6 bases each). The CDR3 length is 16 residues. V lost 2 bases to trimming and J lost 5 bases, with 19 bases between them. Germline CDR1 and CDR2: MNHEY and SVGAGI. This CDR3 is CASSYQADGGGDEQYF. The DNA of the CDR3 is TGTGCCAGCAGTTACCAAGCCGACGGGGGCGGAGACGAGCAGTACTTC.

The chain employs TRBV9 and TRBJ2-3, with D perhaps matching TRBD1 or TRBD2 (5 bases each). Germline V gene sequence: CDR1 SGDLS, CDR2 YYNGEE. The length of the CDR3 is 17 residues. V lost 4 bases and J lost 2, with 20 bases in between. The CDR3 region is CASSQPRGRDTTDTQYF. Here the CDR3 DNA reads TGTGCCAGCAGCCAACCCCGGGGCAGAGATACCACAGATACGCAGTATTTT.

The rearrangement links TRBV4-3 to TRBJ2-7, with D hard to call. Trimming removed 0 bases at V and 5 bases at J, with 14 bases between. From germline, CDR1 is LGHNA and CDR2 YSLEER. The CDR3 is made up of 15 amino acids. In DNA form, the CDR3 reads TGCGCCAGCAGCCAAGATAAGGCAGAAGGAGACGAGCAGTACTTC. Protein product: CASSQDKAEGDEQYF.

V gene TRBV27 combines with J gene TRBJ2-7; 10 positions match TRBD2. The CDR3 length is 18 residues. Germline V gene sequence: CDR1 MNHEY, CDR2 SMNVEV (reference sequence). V dropped 4 bases and J dropped 0; count of bases not matched to a gene: 12. The CDR3 coding sequence is TGTGCCAGCAGTTCCGAGACTAGCGGGCCCACCAGCTCCTACGAGCAGTACTTC. Translating gives CASSSETSGPTSSYEQYF.

The rearrangement links TRBV19 to TRBJ1-2, with TRBD1 matching over 8 bases. The CDR3 is 13 residues long. From germline, CDR1 is LNHDA and CDR2 SQIVND (reference sequence). The V gene end was trimmed by 5 bases and the J gene end by 8 bases; junction bases not matched to a gene: 7. CDR3 nucleotide sequence: TGTGCCAGTAGTGCTCCAGGGGGCCGGGGCTACACCTTC. Its translation is CASSAPGGRGYTF.

This clone has only one observation. This chain joins TRBV4-1 and TRBJ2-7, with 10 nucleotides matching TRBD1. Trimming at V came to 3 bases and at J to 5 bases, leaving 4 bases not matched to a gene. There are 14 residues in the CDR3. CDR1 MGHRA and CDR2 YSYEKL come from the germline V gene. CDR3 nucleotides: TGCGCCAGCAGCCACGGGACAGGGGCTAACGAGCAGTACTTC. It is translated as CASSHGTGANEQYF.

This clone was counted once. This sequence joins TRBV14 and TRBJ1-2; D remains unclear. V lost 5 bases, J lost 0 bases, and 19 bases lay in between. The CDR3 sequence is 17 residues long. Germline V gene lookup returns CDR1 SGHDN and CDR2 FVKESK. As DNA, the CDR3 is TGTGCCAGCAGCAAAATGGCGGCGGCTATTTCTAACTATGGCTACACCTTC. Amino acids: CASSKMAAAISNYGYTF. The entire variable domain, with the rest obtained from reference TRBV14 and TRBJ1-2, is as follows: EAGVTQFPSHSVIEKGQTVTLRCDPISGHDNLYWYRRVMGKEIKFLLHFVKESKQDESGMPNNRFLAERTGGTYSTLKVQPAELEDSGVYFCASSKMAAAISNYGYTFGSGTRLTVV.